This entry describes one T cell receptor (beta chain). These data are taken from a study of blood T cell repertoires in COVID-19. Turning to the study itself: PBMCs, B-cell-depleted T cells, or T cells provided the cDNA or gDNA that made up the material.

In the original processing: From reference gene primer amplification, estimates of nucleated cell counts were derived. Profiled with immunoSEQ multiplex PCR; TCRdb holds only in-frame clones, not every one. V and J calls and clone size are copied from that table; D and trimming were computed from the DNA. The sample shows about 48,000 clones, 85% to 90% of them seen only once. Ages ranged from about 18 to 100 years, with residence in 20 to 30 US areas. The TCR sequence derives from a woman aged 45-59 years who had recovered from COVID-19. The specimen was PBMCs or T cells enriched from blood (not recorded which).

The CDR3: CASSGTASGNTIYF. The CDR3 DNA is TGCGCCAGCAGCGGGACAGCCTCTGGAAACACCATATATTTT. This chain uses TRBV5-1 with TRBJ1-3; 7 bases match TRBD1. Germline values: CDR1 SGHRS, CDR2 YFSETQ. V trimming: 4 bases; J trimming: 0 bases; junction bases outside the gene matches: 1. The CDR3 spans 14 residues. The full variable domain, rest sourced from reference TRBV5-1 and TRBJ1-3, is KAGVTQTPRYLIKTRGQQVTLSCSPISGHRSVSWYQQTPGQGLQFLFEYFSETQRNKGNFPGRFSGRQFSNSRSEMNVSTLELGDSALYLCASSGTASGNTIYFGEGSWLTVV.